This entry lists 29 T cell receptor beta chains sequenced from one sample in a study of chemoradiotherapy in HPV16-positive cancers. Method: immunoSEQ multiplex PCR; TCRdb's copy keeps in-frame clones and lacks some. The data hold about 24,000 clones, with over 75% observed a single time. Sequencing used blood, obtained from a patient who underwent chemoradiotherapy. These receptors came from a human donor with HPV-associated anogenital cancer.

The rearrangement joins TRBV6-5 to TRBJ1-1, with 11 nucleotides matching TRBD1. Germline V gene lookup returns CDR1 MNHEY and CDR2 SVGAGI. The J segment lost 4 bases and the V segment lost 4 bases, leaving 5 bases of the junction unmatched. The CDR3 length is 15 residues. The CDR3 sequence is CASSSGTGGSTEAFF. The CDR3 region has the DNA TGTGCCAGCAGTTCCGGGACAGGGGGGAGCACTGAAGCTTTCTTT.

The gene calls are TRBV6-5 and TRBJ1-1, with 8 nucleotides matching TRBD1. The CDR3 totals 14 residues. Germline V CDR1 and CDR2: MNHEY, SVGAGI. J was trimmed by 5 bases and V by 2 bases; bases with no gene match: 4. The chain's CDR3 is CASSYTRGRTEAFF. DNA of the CDR3: TGTGCCAGCAGTTACACCAGGGGGCGGACTGAAGCTTTCTTT.

V is TRBV6-5 and J is TRBJ1-5; TRBD1 matches at 9 bases. Germline values: CDR1 MNHEY, CDR2 SVGAGI. J gave up 1 base and V 2 bases, and 0 bases lay outside the gene matches. The CDR3 spans 15 residues. The DNA of the CDR3 is TGTGCCAGCAGTTACGGGACAGGGAGCAATCAGCCCCAGCATTTT. This translates into CASSYGTGSNQPQHF.

V gene TRBV19 combines with J gene TRBJ2-5, with D uncertain. The assigned J gene may be wrong: the sequence end matches TRBJ2-7 better. Germline values: CDR1 LNHDA, CDR2 SQIVND (reference sequence). The CDR3 sequence is 13 residues long. Here the CDR3 DNA reads TGTGCCAGTAGTTATTCGCAGCCGGCCGAGCAGTACTTC. Translated, it gives CASSYSQPAEQYF.

The V call is TRBV4-2, the J call TRBJ2-5; tentative D call: TRBD1 (6 bases). Germline CDR1 reads LGHNA; CDR2 reads YNFKEQ. V was pared by 5 bases and J by 2 bases, with 15 bases between. The CDR3 loop spans 15 amino acids. CDR3 loop: CASSIRDIPQETQYF. The CDR3 coding sequence is TGTGCCAGCAGCATCAGGGACATTCCACAAGAGACCCAGTACTTC.

The chain couples TRBV6-5 to TRBJ2-3; 7 bases line up with TRBD2. The germline V gene encodes CDR1 MNHEY and CDR2 SVGAGI. This CDR3 is 16 amino acids long. J gave up 3 bases and V 0 bases, and 6 bases lay outside the gene matches. The CDR3 DNA sequence: TGTGCCAGCAGTTACTCCCGGACTAGTCTTACAGATACGCAGTATTTT. It specifies CASSYSRTSLTDTQYF.

V and J are TRBV15 and TRBJ2-2, with TRBD2 as a possible D gene (6 bases). The CDR3 contains 16 residues. Trimming removed 3 bases at V and 0 bases at J, with 11 bases between. Looked up from germline, CDR1 is LNHNV and CDR2 is YYDKDF (reference sequence). This CDR3 is CATSRGGLANTGELFF. CDR3 DNA sequence: TGTGCCACCAGCAGGGGGGGACTTGCGAACACCGGGGAGCTGTTTTTT.

V gene TRBV18 combines with J gene TRBJ2-1; TRBD2 agrees at 7 bases. The V gene end was trimmed by 0 bases and the J gene end by 4 bases; junction bases not matched to a gene: 3. The CDR3 has 15 residues. Germline values: CDR1 KGHSH, CDR2 LQKENI. CDR3 DNA: TGTGCCAGCTCACCACCGGGAGGGCCATACAATGAGCAGTTCTTC. Its protein product is CASSPPGGPYNEQFF.

This rearrangement joins TRBV5-6 to TRBJ2-2; a weak D match, TRBD2 (5 bases). V lost 2 bases and J 5 bases, leaving 16 bases between the germline ends. From germline, CDR1 is SGHDT and CDR2 YYEEEE. The CDR3 totals 16 residues. CDR3 region: CASSFSGKRTTGELFF. Here the CDR3 DNA reads TGTGCCAGCAGCTTTTCGGGCAAGCGGACTACCGGGGAGCTGTTTTTT.

Turning to this clone: Sequence at one end of the junction differs from germline and may be a read error. V and J are TRBV7-7 and TRBJ2-1, with D hard to call. Per germline, CDR1 SSHAT and CDR2 FNYEAQ (reference sequence). This CDR3 is 14 amino acids long. CDR3 in amino acids: CASSIGPSPNEQFF. The CDR3 DNA is TGTGCTAGCAGCATAGGGCCTTCCCCCAATGAGCAGTTCTTC.

This rearrangement joins TRBV6-5 to TRBJ1-6; TRBD1 matches 7 bases. The CDR3 has 14 residues. Looked up from germline, CDR1 is MNHEY and CDR2 is SVGAGI. The V segment lost 6 bases and the J segment 10 bases; nucleotides outside the gene matches: 9. CDR3 region: CASSQTGSRSPLHF. The CDR3 DNA is TGTGCCAGCAGCCAGACAGGGTCCAGATCACCCCTCCACTTT.

The chain couples TRBV11-2 to TRBJ1-1, with 9 bases identical to TRBD1. CDR3 size: 15 residues. With 4 bases clipped from V and 1 base from J, the junction kept 4 bases outside the gene matches. Germline lookup yields CDR1 SGHAT and CDR2 FQNNGV. The CDR3 loop reads CASSSRTGANTEAFF. CDR3 nucleotides: TGTGCCAGCAGCTCTCGGACAGGGGCGAACACTGAAGCTTTCTTT.

This sequence joins TRBV27 and TRBJ2-7; weak D call: TRBD2 (6 bases). The V end was cut by 6 bases, the J end by 2 bases, with 11 bases between. In germline, CDR1 is MNHEY, CDR2 SMNVEV (reference sequence). The CDR3 length is 13 residues. The CDR3 DNA reads as TGTGCCAGCAGCTTAGCGGCGACCTACGAGCAGTACTTC. Translated, it gives CASSLAATYEQYF.

V usage is TRBV6-4 and J usage is TRBJ1-5; D is possibly TRBD1 (5 bases). This CDR3 comprises 14 residues. Germline assignment: CDR1 MRHNA and CDR2 SNTAGT. Trimming removed 0 bases from V and 5 bases from J, with 8 bases in between. CDR3 DNA: TGTGCCAGCAGTGACTCGGGGGAGCATCAGCCCCAGCATTTT. Translating it yields CASSDSGEHQPQHF.

Details on this clone: At one end, the junction sequence differs from germline, possibly due to a read error. The V gene is TRBV5-6, the J gene TRBJ2-1; possibly TRBD2 for D (5 bases). The CDR3 runs 12 residues. Germline CDR1 reads SGHDT; CDR2 reads YYEEEE. The CDR3 protein is CASSLVSVLKIF. The CDR3 DNA is TGTGCCAGCAGCTTGGTTAGCGTCTTAAAGATCTTC.

The rearrangement links TRBV4-1 to TRBJ1-1; D is ambiguous. Germline CDR1 and CDR2: MGHRA and YSYEKL. This CDR3 contains 15 residues. V lost 0 bases and J 6 bases, leaving 14 bases between the germline ends. In DNA form, the CDR3 reads TGCGCCAGCAGCCAAGACCGGGGTGGGATCGCTGAAGCTTTCTTT. Its protein is CASSQDRGGIAEAFF.

The chain uses TRBV7-2 and TRBJ2-1, with D possibly being TRBD1 (6 bases). The CDR3 contains 19 residues. Germline loops: CDR1 SGHTA, CDR2 FQGNSA. V was pared by 4 bases and J by 0 bases, with 22 bases between. This chain's CDR3 is CASSSQGRGFFSSYNEQFF. In DNA form, the CDR3 reads TGTGCCAGCAGCTCACAGGGCAGGGGCTTCTTTAGCTCCTACAATGAGCAGTTCTTC.

This sequence joins TRBV11-2 and TRBJ2-5, with a weak D call TRBD2 (6 bases). The germline CDR1 and CDR2 sequences are SGHAT and FQNNGV. The V gene lost 3 bases and the J gene lost 2 bases, with 19 bases spanning the gap. CDR3 length: 17 residues. CDR3 bases: TGTGCCAGCAGCTTTACCCTCGGCCGGGACTCTCAAGAGACCCAGTACTTC. Its protein product is CASSFTLGRDSQETQYF.

The chain employs TRBV7-8 and TRBJ1-1; 7 bases are shared with TRBD1. Germline CDR1 SGHVS, CDR2 FQNEAQ. V dropped 0 bases and J dropped 4; count of bases not matched to a gene: 8. This CDR3 is built from 16 residues. Here the CDR3 DNA reads TGTGCCAGCAGCTTAGCGCACATGTCAGGGGGCACTGAAGCTTTCTTT. Translation: CASSLAHMSGGTEAFF.

For the CDR3, the DNA is TGTGCCAGCAGCCAAGTGAAAACTAGCGGGGGGCAAGAGACCCAGTACTTC. Protein product: CASSQVKTSGGQETQYF. This chain joins TRBV14 and TRBJ2-5; 12 bases line up with TRBD2. CDR3 length equals 17 residues. Germline lookup yields CDR1 SGHDN and CDR2 FVKESK. Germline trimming cut 1 base from V and 2 bases from J; bases unmatched to any gene: 5.

The V and J genes are TRBV7-2 and TRBJ1-3; D unclear. Germline CDR1 SGHTA, CDR2 FQGNSA. Trimming cost V 1 base and J 0 bases, with 7 bases left between them. CDR3 length: 15 amino acids. This chain's CDR3 is CASSLGRSSGNTIYF. The CDR3 bases are TGTGCCAGCAGCTTAGGGCGGTCCTCTGGAAACACCATATATTTT.

The J gene is TRBJ2-2, the V gene TRBV2; D may match TRBD1 or TRBD2 (5 bases each). This CDR3 is 15 amino acids long. Germline CDR1 is SNHLY and CDR2 is FYNNEI. V lost 5 bases to trimming and J lost 4 bases, with 14 bases between them. The CDR3 coding sequence is TGTGCCAGCAGTTACGAACAGGCGGGCACCGGGGAGCTGTTTTTT. It codes for CASSYEQAGTGELFF.

This clone was observed once. The rearrangement uses TRBV11-2 and TRBJ2-7; D may be TRBD2 (5 bases). Germline assignment: CDR1 SGHAT and CDR2 FQNNGV. CDR3 length: 15 residues. V lost 5 bases and J lost 1, with 15 bases in between. The CDR3 is CASSPGVGISYEQYF. In DNA form, the CDR3 reads TGTGCCAGCAGCCCCGGCGTCGGGATTTCCTACGAGCAGTACTTC.

In its sample, this clone was seen once. V and J are TRBV4-2 and TRBJ1-1, with D perhaps matching TRBD1 (6 bases). The CDR3 is 16 residues long. V lost 0 bases, J lost 5 bases, and 16 bases lay in between. The germline CDR1 and CDR2 sequences are LGHNA and YNFKEQ. CDR3 in amino acids: CASSQDHRVIMTEAFF. CDR3 in DNA: TGTGCCAGCAGCCAAGATCACAGGGTTATTATGACTGAAGCTTTCTTT.

The chain links TRBV30 to TRBJ2-7, with 8 bases lining up with TRBD2. Germline V gene data show CDR1 as GTSNPN and CDR2 as SVGIG (reference sequence). The length of the CDR3 is 14 residues. J lost 0 bases, V lost 4 bases, and 5 bases had no gene match. The CDR3 DNA reads as TGTGCCTGGAATCGGGGGGGGAGCTCCTACGAGCAGTACTTC. Protein sequence: CAWNRGGSSYEQYF. The entire variable domain, with the rest obtained from reference TRBV30 and TRBJ2-7, is as follows: SQTIHQWPATLVQPVGSPLSLECTVEGTSNPNLYWYRQAAGRGLQLLFYSVGIGQISSEVPQNLSASRPQDRQFILSSKKLLLSDSGFYLCAWNRGGSSYEQYFGPGTRLTVT.

This chain links TRBV4-3 with TRBJ2-7; 8 nucleotides line up with TRBD2. V lost 1 base and J lost 4; bases outside the gene matches: 15. CDR3 length equals 18 residues. CDR1 and CDR2 from the germline V gene are LGHNA and YSLEER. Here the CDR3 reads CASSQAIEGAGDVYEQYF. The DNA of the CDR3 is TGCGCCAGCAGCCAAGCCATCGAGGGAGCGGGGGACGTTTACGAGCAGTACTTC.

J is TRBJ1-1 and V is TRBV7-2; D is possibly TRBD1 (6 bases). Trimming took 5 bases from V and 4 from J, leaving 29 bases between them. Germline V gives CDR1 SGHTA, CDR2 FQGNSA. This CDR3 comprises 19 residues. This CDR3 reads CASSVVTRGVDYSSTEAFF. CDR3 in DNA: TGTGCCAGCAGCGTTGTGACGAGGGGGGTGGATTATAGTAGCACTGAAGCTTTCTTT.

This sequence joins TRBV6-5 and TRBJ2-7; D is possibly TRBD1 (6 bases). The CDR3 has 13 residues. Germline V gives CDR1 MNHEY, CDR2 SVGAGI. The CDR3 protein is CATRTAPSYEQYF. CDR3 DNA sequence: TGTGCTACCCGGACAGCCCCCTCCTACGAGCAGTACTTC.

This clone turned up a few times. A read error may account for a junction end that differs from germline. The CDR3 DNA sequence: TGTGCCAGCAGCTTATTGTTAGGTTTGGACTTC. Its protein is CASSLLLGLDF. The chain has TRBV7-2 and TRBJ2-5; no reliable D call. CDR1 is SGHTA, CDR2 FQGNSA, per germline. The CDR3 covers 11 residues.